The 18 T cell receptor beta chains below come from one sample, sequenced in a study of cytomegalovirus exposure and HLA in healthy donors (dated by TCRdb to the late 2010s). The method behind the library was the immunoSEQ multiplex PCR assay. The multiplex PCR relied on a mix of 60 forward primers for TCR Vbeta segments and 13 reverse primers for TCR Jbeta segments. TCRdb's version of the immuneACCESS table is confined to in-frame rearrangements and falls short of the full clone set. An unresolved V gene accounts for under half of the shortfall where checked; the remainder is of unknown origin. In this sample the table shows around 160,000 clones, about three quarters of which occur a single time. The ten largest clones add up to 4.7% of the sample. The sequenced material came from PBMCs. The receptors stem from a man aged 18-30 years in good health and CMV-seropositive.

The rearrangement uses TRBV6-1 and TRBJ2-3; maybe TRBD2 (5 bases). V dropped 1 base and J dropped 3 bases, with 5 bases sitting between them. CDR3 length: 13 residues. In germline, CDR1 is MNHNS, CDR2 SASEGT. CDR3 coding DNA: TGTGCCAGCAGTGAAGGGGAGACAGATACGCAGTATTTT. Translated, it gives CASSEGETDTQYF.

The V and J genes are TRBV15 and TRBJ2-3, with TRBD2 identical over 12 bases. V trimming: 5 bases; J trimming: 0 bases; junction bases outside the gene matches: 6. The CDR3 loop spans 17 amino acids. The germline V gene encodes CDR1 LNHNV and CDR2 YYDKDF (reference sequence). The chain's CDR3 is CATSPRLAGASTDTQYF. The CDR3 nucleotides are TGTGCCACCAGCCCGCGACTAGCGGGGGCGAGCACAGATACGCAGTATTTT.

The chain has TRBV6-6 and TRBJ1-1; D remains ambiguous. Germline lookup yields CDR1 MNHNY and CDR2 SVGAGI (reference sequence). The CDR3 runs 12 residues. The germline V and J ends were trimmed by 5 bases and 1 base, with 5 bases remaining between them. The CDR3 reads CASSPRNTEAFF. The DNA of the CDR3 is TGTGCCAGCAGTCCTAGGAACACTGAAGCTTTCTTT.

The chain recombines TRBV6-1 with TRBJ1-2; the match to TRBD1 covers 8 bases. Germline-derived CDR1 and CDR2 are MNHNS and SASEGT. The CDR3 runs to 15 residues. V was clipped by 1 base and J by 10 bases; unmatched bases: 11. The CDR3 loop reads CASSEGGTGRFDYTF. Written as DNA, the CDR3 is TGTGCCAGCAGTGAAGGGGGGACAGGACGTTTTGACTACACCTTC.

This clone has only a few counts. The rearrangement links TRBV4-1 to TRBJ1-1; D is perhaps TRBD1 (5 bases). In germline, CDR1 is MGHRA, CDR2 YSYEKL. The CDR3 has 18 residues. Between the trimmed V and J ends, which lost 0 bases and 14 bases, there was a span of 31 bases. Here the CDR3 reads CASSQEGEKGLGGRRGFF. The CDR3 bases are TGCGCCAGCAGCCAAGAAGGGGAGAAGGGACTCGGTGGTCGTAGAGGGTTCTTT.

The rearrangement joins TRBV30 to TRBJ2-1, with 9 bases matching TRBD2. The J segment lost 4 bases and the V segment lost 4 bases, leaving 5 bases of the junction unmatched. This CDR3 has 14 residues. The germline V gene encodes CDR1 GTSNPN and CDR2 SVGIG (reference sequence). For the CDR3, the DNA is TGTGCCTGGACCGGGACTAGCCTATACAATGAGCAGTTCTTC. It yields the protein CAWTGTSLYNEQFF.

The chain recombines TRBV20-1 with TRBJ1-2; D uncertain. Deletions cut 3 bases from V and 4 bases from J, with 6 bases between. This CDR3 is built from 11 residues. Germline CDR1 is DFQATT and CDR2 is SNEGSKA (reference sequence). In nucleotides, the CDR3 is TGCAGTGCTAGTACAGCCTATGGCTACACCTTC. It yields the protein CSASTAYGYTF.

The genes are TRBV11-3 and TRBJ2-3; weak D call: TRBD1 (5 bases). The J call may not be correct, given that the DNA end is closer to TRBJ1-5. Germline loops: CDR1 SGHNT, CDR2 YENEEA. The CDR3 is 11 amino acids. The CDR3 nucleotides are TGTGCCAGCAGCTTAGCGGACACACAGCATTTT. This translates into CASSLADTQHF.

The chain has TRBV21-1 and TRBJ2-7; TRBD1 is the table's D call, not checked against the DNA. TRBV21-1 corresponds to a pseudogene. CDR3 size: 15 residues. CDR3 in amino acids: CASSKGGQGAGEQYV. CDR3 DNA: TGTGCCAGCTCAAAAGGGGGACAAGGGGCGGGCGAGCAGTACGTC.

The gene calls are TRBV30 and TRBJ1-1; D may be TRBD1 (5 bases). Trimming took off 2 bases at V and 1 base at J, with 17 bases between the two ends. The V gene's germline CDR1 is GTSNPN and CDR2 SVGIG (reference sequence). CDR3 size: 16 residues. CDR3 in DNA: TGTGCCTGGAGTAAGGAGAGGACAAACAAGAACACTGAAGCTTTCTTT. It encodes CAWSKERTNKNTEAFF.

The chain links TRBV6-1 to TRBJ1-1; perhaps TRBD1 as D (6 bases). Germline V gene sequence: CDR1 MNHNS, CDR2 SASEGT. The CDR3 totals 16 residues. V gave up 3 bases and J gave up 0 bases, with 14 bases separating them. The CDR3 coding sequence is TGTGCCAGCAGTGATTCAGGGGCGAAATTGAACACTGAAGCTTTCTTT. It specifies CASSDSGAKLNTEAFF.

The rearrangement links TRBV5-1 to TRBJ2-3; 12 nucleotides align to TRBD2. Germline V lookup: CDR1 SGHRS, CDR2 YFSETQ. V gave up 7 bases and J gave up 4 bases; unmatched junction bases: 4. The CDR3 consists of 14 residues. The CDR3, as DNA: TGCGCCAGCGCTCTAGCGGGAGGGCCAGATACGCAGTATTTT. This gives the protein CASALAGGPDTQYF.

The J gene is TRBJ1-2, the V gene TRBV30; 10 bases line up with TRBD1. The CDR3 covers 16 residues. Germline V gives CDR1 GTSNPN, CDR2 SVGIG (reference sequence). Unmatched junction bases numbered 9, after V lost 0 bases and J lost 5 bases. The CDR3: CAWSVQGTGVEYGYTF. The CDR3 DNA is TGTGCCTGGAGTGTACAGGGGACAGGGGTGGAGTATGGCTACACCTTC.

The genes are TRBV7-9 and TRBJ2-7; 7 bases agree with TRBD2. Germline-derived CDR1 and CDR2 are SEHNR and FQNEAQ (reference sequence). The CDR3 is 12 residues long. V lost 5 bases to trimming and J lost 10 bases; unmatched junction nucleotides: 8. Written as DNA, the CDR3 is TGTGCCAGCAGCCCACCGGGGGGTACCCAGTACGTC. It translates to CASSPPGGTQYV.

The chain uses TRBV5-6 and TRBJ2-7; D is possibly TRBD1 (5 bases). CDR1 is SGHDT, CDR2 YYEEEE, per germline. CDR3 length: 13 residues. Trimming cost V 1 base and J 4 bases, with 9 bases left between them. CDR3 region: CASSLWGNYEQYV. The CDR3 coding sequence is TGTGCCAGCAGCTTGTGGGGCAATTACGAGCAGTACGTC.

The J gene is TRBJ2-1, the V gene TRBV15, with 10 bases lining up with TRBD1. The CDR3 runs to 16 residues. Germline CDR1 reads LNHNV; CDR2 reads YYDKDF (reference sequence). Trimming cost V 1 base and J 8 bases; bases outside gene matches: 8. CDR3 sequence: CATSRGLGTGAYEQFF. The DNA for the CDR3 is TGTGCCACCAGCAGAGGACTCGGGACAGGGGCGTATGAGCAGTTCTTC.

This clone was seen only a few times. The chain employs TRBV5-6 and TRBJ2-7, with a tentative D call TRBD1 (6 bases). The CDR3 consists of 12 residues. Germline V lookup: CDR1 SGHDT, CDR2 YYEEEE. V lost 3 bases to trimming and J lost 6 bases, with 10 bases between them. The CDR3 sequence: CASSSRGGEQYV. CDR3 DNA sequence: TGTGCCAGCAGCTCCCGAGGGGGCGAGCAGTACGTC.

The chain couples TRBV5-1 to TRBJ2-4; D is unresolved. Trimming removed 0 bases from V and 9 bases from J, with 13 bases in between. The CDR3 sequence is 14 residues long. The germline V gene encodes CDR1 SGHRS and CDR2 YFSETQ. The CDR3 sequence: CASSLEFGRSIQYF. The DNA of the CDR3 is TGCGCCAGCAGCTTGGAATTTGGCAGAAGCATTCAGTACTTC.